The table lists the clone carrying this T cell receptor beta chain with a few counts. Its antigen is still unknown. The data belong to a study of T-cell memory formation after mild COVID-19. Turning to the study itself: There were largely donor-specific TCR clusters.

A single record per CDR3 protein comes from TCRdb applying MiXCR to the 5' RACE reads. The sample lists about 610,000 distinct CDR3 sequences; around 15% were seen once. The CDR3 sequence is 14 residues long. Per germline, CDR1 ENHRY and CDR2 SYGVKD. The J segment lost 0 bases and the V segment lost 10 bases, leaving 8 bases of the junction unmatched. Study-wide findings and caveats: Confirmation of SARS-CoV-2 specificity was lacking for second-wave clones peaking day 37. Contracting CD4+ clones lay largely in CM and EM, with CD8+ ones residing in EMRA.

The clonotype was recovered from an adult woman who had mild COVID-19 (a few samples of this study predate the infection). Cell type and time point are not known. The sample taken for sequencing was PBMCs or a T cell subset sorted from them (not recorded which). The chain combines TRBV10-3 with TRBJ2-7; 8 nucleotides line up with TRBD2. CDR3 in DNA: TGTGCCAGTGAAGCCGGGGGGGACTCCTACGAGCAGTACTTC. It is translated as CASEAGGDSYEQYF.